This TCR beta chain is drawn from a study of blood T cells in healthy people across ages. The second PCR ran roughly 7 to 12 cycles with a sample-barcoded 5' primer and J-beta primers. TCRdb re-called the 5' RACE reads with MiXCR, one entry per CDR3 protein. This table holds fewer than 800,000 distinct CDR3 sequences, 20% to 25% found once. Findings and limits, study-wide: Older age went with lower TCR beta diversity per million T cells, in a roughly linear way. Whereas aged donors had fewer naive CD4+ cells, long-lived donors had more of them and higher diversity.

This CDR3 is built from 16 residues. The V and J ends lost 3 bases and 2 bases, in that order; junction bases with no gene match: 7. The germline CDR1 and CDR2 sequences are MDHEN and SYDVKM. As to this clonotype: No antigen is known for it.

Sequencing input: blood. The J gene is TRBJ2-3, the V gene TRBV28, with 8 bases lining up with TRBD2. The sequence was collected from a man between 70 and 80 years old in good health. In nucleotides, the CDR3 is TGTGCCAGCAGTTTGGGGCTAGCGGGTCACACAGATACGCAGTATTTT. It yields the protein CASSLGLAGHTDTQYF.